A selection of T cell receptor beta chains follows, all from one sample in a study of cytomegalovirus exposure and HLA in healthy donors. Data came from immunoSEQ multiplex PCR; TCRdb stores just in-frame clones and leaves some out. This sample yields approximately 110,000 clones, of which around 80% are seen a single time; more than 20% belongs to the top ten. Input material: PBMCs. The origin of the receptors is a young man in good health and CMV-seropositive. Both conserved end residues are part of each CDR3. The order of the fields is D gene, clone size, V gene, J gene, CDR3 DNA, CDR3 protein. A D gene is named only where the DNA matches it firmly. Only some rows state a clone size, as once, few, many or a class for expanded clones.

d_gene: TRBD2
abundance: NA
v_gene: TRBV7-2
j_gene: TRBJ2-5
CDR3nt: TGTGCCAGCAGCCTCGGGACTAGTTTTGAGACCCAGTACTTC
CDR3aa: CASSLGTSFETQYF

d_gene: NA
abundance: NA
v_gene: TRBV6-5
j_gene: TRBJ1-2
CDR3nt: TGTGCCAGCAGTGTATCGAACTATGGCTACACCTTC
CDR3aa: CASSVSNYGYTF

d_gene: TRBD1
abundance: NA
v_gene: TRBV5-4
j_gene: TRBJ2-4
CDR3nt: TGTGCCAGCAGCCCGGCCGGGACAGGTCGGAACATTCAGTACTTC
CDR3aa: CASSPAGTGRNIQYF

d_gene: TRBD2
abundance: NA
v_gene: TRBV11-2
j_gene: TRBJ2-3
CDR3nt: TGTGCCAGCAGCCGTAGCGGGGCCGGGAGAGATACGCAGTATTTT
CDR3aa: CASSRSGAGRDTQYF

d_gene: TRBD2
abundance: NA
v_gene: TRBV6-4
j_gene: TRBJ2-1
CDR3nt: TGTGCCAGCAGTGCTAGCGGGGACTACAATGAGCAGTTCTTC
CDR3aa: CASSASGDYNEQFF

d_gene: NA
abundance: few
v_gene: TRBV29-1
j_gene: TRBJ2-6
CDR3nt: TGCAGCGTTGTAGCTACCAGATCTGGGGCCAACGTCCTGACTTTC
CDR3aa: CSVVATRSGANVLTF

d_gene: NA
abundance: NA
v_gene: TRBV2
j_gene: TRBJ2-2
CDR3nt: TGTGCCAGCAGTGACAGGCGGAACACCGGGGAGCTGTTTTTT
CDR3aa: CASSDRRNTGELFF

d_gene: NA
abundance: NA
v_gene: TRBV5-1
j_gene: TRBJ1-2
CDR3nt: TGCGCCAGCAGCTTGGATCGGGGGGCGGGAGGCTACACCTTC
CDR3aa: CASSLDRGAGGYTF

d_gene: NA
abundance: NA
v_gene: TRBV27
j_gene: TRBJ2-2
CDR3nt: TGTGCCAGCAGTCCAGCCCGACGGAGCCCGAACACCGGGGAGCTGTTTTTT
CDR3aa: CASSPARRSPNTGELFF

d_gene: TRBD2
abundance: NA
v_gene: TRBV5-4
j_gene: TRBJ2-1
CDR3nt: TGTGCCAGCAGCTCCCCTCGACTAGCGGACAATGAGCAGTTCTTC
CDR3aa: CASSSPRLADNEQFF

d_gene: TRBD2
abundance: NA
v_gene: TRBV2
j_gene: TRBJ2-1
CDR3nt: TGTGCCAGCAGTGAAAGGACTAGCGCTTACAATGAGCAGTTCTTC
CDR3aa: CASSERTSAYNEQFF

d_gene: NA
abundance: NA
v_gene: TRBV28
j_gene: TRBJ1-1
CDR3nt: TGTGCCAGCACCCGGACAGAGAACACTGAAGCTTTCTTT
CDR3aa: CASTRTENTEAFF

d_gene: TRBD1
abundance: NA
v_gene: TRBV28
j_gene: TRBJ2-3
CDR3nt: TGTGCCAGCACCCCGCTCCCGGGACAGGGAATTATGGATACGCAGTATTTT
CDR3aa: CASTPLPGQGIMDTQYF

d_gene: NA
abundance: NA
v_gene: TRBV6-5
j_gene: TRBJ1-1
CDR3nt: TGTGCCAGCAGAGACAGAGTCACTGAAGCTTTCTTT
CDR3aa: CASRDRVTEAFF

d_gene: NA
abundance: NA
v_gene: TRBV4-1
j_gene: TRBJ1-5
CDR3nt: TGCGCCAGCAGCCAAGGAGCGATCCCGGGTGGCAATCAGCCCCAGCATTTT
CDR3aa: CASSQGAIPGGNQPQHF

d_gene: TRBD2
abundance: once
v_gene: TRBV10-3
j_gene: TRBJ2-2
CDR3nt: TGTGCCATCCAGACTAGCGCCGGGGAGCTGTTTTTT
CDR3aa: CAIQTSAGELFF

d_gene: TRBD1
abundance: NA
v_gene: TRBV19
j_gene: TRBJ1-1
CDR3nt: TGTGCCAGTAGTACCCAGACAGGGATCGCTGAAGCTTTCTTT
CDR3aa: CASSTQTGIAEAFF

d_gene: TRBD1
abundance: NA
v_gene: TRBV28
j_gene: TRBJ1-4
CDR3nt: TGTGCCAGCAGTCCGGGACAGGGAGCAACTAATGAAAAACTGTTTTTT
CDR3aa: CASSPGQGATNEKLFF

d_gene: NA
abundance: NA
v_gene: TRBV7-9
j_gene: TRBJ1-4
CDR3nt: TGTGCCAGCAGCTACTCCCCCCAGGGGCATGAAAAACTGTTTTTT
CDR3aa: CASSYSPQGHEKLFF

d_gene: NA
abundance: NA
v_gene: TRBV15
j_gene: TRBJ2-3
CDR3nt: TGTGCCACCAGCAGGGGGTTTTGGGAGCGAGGAACCAGAGATACGCAGTATTTT
CDR3aa: CATSRGFWERGTRDTQYF

d_gene: NA
abundance: NA
v_gene: TRBV7-9
j_gene: TRBJ1-4
CDR3nt: TGTGCCAGCAGCTTAGACGGAAAACTGTTTTTT
CDR3aa: CASSLDGKLFF

d_gene: NA
abundance: NA
v_gene: TRBV28
j_gene: TRBJ2-7
CDR3nt: TGTGCCAGCAGCACGACAGACACCTACGAGCAGTACTTC
CDR3aa: CASSTTDTYEQYF

d_gene: TRBD1
abundance: NA
v_gene: TRBV2
j_gene: TRBJ1-1
CDR3nt: TGTGCCAGCAGTGGGGACAGGGGAAACACTGAAGCTTTCTTT
CDR3aa: CASSGDRGNTEAFF

d_gene: NA
abundance: NA
v_gene: TRBV19
j_gene: TRBJ1-1
CDR3nt: TGTGCCAGTAGTACCCCAGGGAACACTGAAGCTTTCTTT
CDR3aa: CASSTPGNTEAFF

d_gene: TRBD1
abundance: NA
v_gene: TRBV5-4
j_gene: TRBJ2-5
CDR3nt: TGTGCCAGCAGCCTCCCCCACAGGGGCCAAGAGACCCAGTACTTC
CDR3aa: CASSLPHRGQETQYF

d_gene: TRBD2
abundance: few
v_gene: TRBV27
j_gene: TRBJ2-3
CDR3nt: TGTGCCAGCAGTCCCACAGGGCTAGCGGGAGAAGATACGCAGTATTTT
CDR3aa: CASSPTGLAGEDTQYF

d_gene: TRBD1
abundance: once
v_gene: TRBV5-5
j_gene: TRBJ2-7
CDR3nt: TGTGCCAGCAGCACCCTCGCCCGGGACAGGAGACTTTACGAGCAGTACTTC
CDR3aa: CASSTLARDRRLYEQYF

d_gene: NA
abundance: once
v_gene: TRBV6-5
j_gene: TRBJ1-6
CDR3nt: TGTGCCAGCAGTGGGAGGAATTCACCCCTCCACTTT
CDR3aa: CASSGRNSPLHF

d_gene: NA
abundance: NA
v_gene: TRBV15
j_gene: TRBJ2-1
CDR3nt: TGTGCCACCAGCAGCATTCAAAACTCCTACAATGAGCAGTTCTTC
CDR3aa: CATSSIQNSYNEQFF

d_gene: NA
abundance: NA
v_gene: TRBV5-4
j_gene: TRBJ1-4
CDR3nt: TGTGCCAGCAGCAACCCACAGGGTTCGAATGAAAAACTGTTTTTT
CDR3aa: CASSNPQGSNEKLFF

d_gene: NA
abundance: NA
v_gene: TRBV19
j_gene: TRBJ1-4
CDR3nt: TGTGCCAGTAAGCGACAGGTCGATGAAAAACTGTTTTTT
CDR3aa: CASKRQVDEKLFF

d_gene: TRBD1
abundance: NA
v_gene: TRBV6-1
j_gene: TRBJ1-5
CDR3nt: TGTGCCAGCAGTGAACAGGGGGGTGGCTATCAGCCCCAGCATTTT
CDR3aa: CASSEQGGGYQPQHF

d_gene: NA
abundance: once
v_gene: TRBV6-1
j_gene: TRBJ2-3
CDR3nt: TGTGCCAGCAGTGAAGTCGGGGGAGTGTTGACAGATACGCAGTATTTT
CDR3aa: CASSEVGGVLTDTQYF

d_gene: TRBD1
abundance: NA
v_gene: TRBV28
j_gene: TRBJ1-2
CDR3nt: TGTGCCAGCAGTCCTTCGGGGACAGGAATCTATGGCTACACCTTC
CDR3aa: CASSPSGTGIYGYTF

d_gene: TRBD1
abundance: few
v_gene: TRBV7-2
j_gene: TRBJ1-3
CDR3nt: TGTGCCAGCAGCTTGGGACAGCCCCGCGGAGGAAACACCATATATTTT
CDR3aa: CASSLGQPRGGNTIYF

d_gene: TRBD2
abundance: NA
v_gene: TRBV4-1
j_gene: TRBJ2-5
CDR3nt: TGCGCCAGCAGCCAAGAAGCCCAGCGGGAGATACAAGAGACCCAGTACTTC
CDR3aa: CASSQEAQREIQETQYF

d_gene: TRBD1
abundance: once
v_gene: TRBV6-1
j_gene: TRBJ1-1
CDR3nt: TGTGCCAGCAGCTCGACAGGGGCCTCTTATCGTCTCTTT
CDR3aa: CASSSTGASYRLF

d_gene: TRBD1
abundance: few
v_gene: TRBV19
j_gene: TRBJ1-4
CDR3nt: TGTGCCAGTAGCTCCACACGGGCAGGGGGCCGTAATGAAAAACTGTTTTTT
CDR3aa: CASSSTRAGGRNEKLFF

d_gene: TRBD2
abundance: NA
v_gene: TRBV7-9
j_gene: TRBJ2-3
CDR3nt: TGTGCCAGCAGCTTTCGGGCTAGCGGGAGGGGAGATACGCAGTATTTT
CDR3aa: CASSFRASGRGDTQYF

d_gene: NA
abundance: few
v_gene: TRBV7-8
j_gene: TRBJ2-2
CDR3nt: TGTGCCAGCAGCTTAAAAACGTACCGGGGAACCGGGGAGCTGTTTTTT
CDR3aa: CASSLKTYRGTGELFF

d_gene: TRBD1
abundance: NA
v_gene: TRBV25-1
j_gene: TRBJ2-3
CDR3nt: TGTGCCAGCAGGGGACAGCGCACAGATACGCAGTATTTT
CDR3aa: CASRGQRTDTQYF

d_gene: TRBD1
abundance: NA
v_gene: TRBV12-5
j_gene: TRBJ2-2
CDR3nt: TGTGCTAGCAGCCTAACGACAGGGGGCACCGGGGAGCTGTTTTTT
CDR3aa: CASSLTTGGTGELFF

d_gene: TRBD1
abundance: NA
v_gene: TRBV30
j_gene: TRBJ1-2
CDR3nt: TGTGCCTGGAGCGGGACAGGGGAAGCTCGAAGCTACACCTTC
CDR3aa: CAWSGTGEARSYTF

d_gene: NA
abundance: NA
v_gene: TRBV5-4
j_gene: TRBJ2-3
CDR3nt: TGTGCCAGCAGCTTGGGGGGCTCGGATACGCAGTATTTT
CDR3aa: CASSLGGSDTQYF

d_gene: NA
abundance: NA
v_gene: TRBV7-9
j_gene: TRBJ2-3
CDR3nt: TGTGCCAGCAGCTCCCCTTGGGGAGTTAGTACGCAGTATTTT
CDR3aa: CASSSPWGVSTQYF

d_gene: NA
abundance: NA
v_gene: TRBV7-8
j_gene: TRBJ1-5
CDR3nt: TGTGCCAGCAGCCTCTACGGGACACCTAATCAGCCCCAGCATTTT
CDR3aa: CASSLYGTPNQPQHF

d_gene: NA
abundance: NA
v_gene: TRBV6-5
j_gene: TRBJ1-1
CDR3nt: TGTGCCAGCAGCCGATCACAGGGGAACACTGAAGCTTTCTTT
CDR3aa: CASSRSQGNTEAFF

d_gene: TRBD2
abundance: NA
v_gene: TRBV7-3
j_gene: TRBJ2-3
CDR3nt: TGTGCCAGCAGCCTCACTAGCGGGGGAGATACGCAGTATTTT
CDR3aa: CASSLTSGGDTQYF

d_gene: TRBD1
abundance: NA
v_gene: TRBV4-1
j_gene: TRBJ1-1
CDR3nt: TGCGCCGGGCCAACCGGGACAGGGAGCTCTGAAGCTTTCTTT
CDR3aa: CAGPTGTGSSEAFF

d_gene: NA
abundance: NA
v_gene: TRBV5-1
j_gene: TRBJ2-3
CDR3nt: TGCGCCAGCAGCTTGGCTGTGACTAGTAGCTCAGATACGCAGTATTTT
CDR3aa: CASSLAVTSSSDTQYF

d_gene: TRBD1
abundance: NA
v_gene: TRBV2
j_gene: TRBJ1-2
CDR3nt: TGTGCCAGCAGTGAAGTGGGGACAGGAGTTCTCTATGGCTACACCTTC
CDR3aa: CASSEVGTGVLYGYTF

d_gene: NA
abundance: few
v_gene: TRBV7-9
j_gene: TRBJ2-7
CDR3nt: TGTGCCAGCAGCTTATCCTTTTACGAGCAGTACTTC
CDR3aa: CASSLSFYEQYF

d_gene: TRBD1
abundance: NA
v_gene: TRBV6-1
j_gene: TRBJ2-1
CDR3nt: TGTGCCAGCAGTGAATATCAGGGGGCTACCTACAATGAGCAGTTCTTC
CDR3aa: CASSEYQGATYNEQFF

d_gene: NA
abundance: NA
v_gene: TRBV5-4
j_gene: TRBJ2-2
CDR3nt: TGTGCCAGCAGCTTGGGTCGAGCGAACACCGGGGAGCTGTTTTTT
CDR3aa: CASSLGRANTGELFF

d_gene: NA
abundance: few
v_gene: TRBV5-1
j_gene: TRBJ2-5
CDR3nt: TGCGCCAGCAACCTTTTTCTAGCGAGGGAGGAGACCCAGTACTTC
CDR3aa: CASNLFLAREETQYF

d_gene: NA
abundance: NA
v_gene: TRBV4-1
j_gene: TRBJ1-2
CDR3nt: TGCGCCAGCAGCCAAATAGGCAGGCACTATGGCTACACCTTC
CDR3aa: CASSQIGRHYGYTF

d_gene: TRBD1
abundance: NA
v_gene: TRBV5-1
j_gene: TRBJ1-2
CDR3nt: TGCGCCAGCAGCTCCCAAACAGGGGTAGGCGGCTACACCTTC
CDR3aa: CASSSQTGVGGYTF

d_gene: NA
abundance: NA
v_gene: TRBV25-1
j_gene: TRBJ1-1
CDR3nt: TGTGCCAGCAGTTATACAGGGATGGTCACTGAAGCTTTCTTT
CDR3aa: CASSYTGMVTEAFF

d_gene: NA
abundance: NA
v_gene: TRBV7-2
j_gene: TRBJ1-5
CDR3nt: TGTGCCAGCAGCTTTACAAGCAATCAGCCCCAGCATTTT
CDR3aa: CASSFTSNQPQHF